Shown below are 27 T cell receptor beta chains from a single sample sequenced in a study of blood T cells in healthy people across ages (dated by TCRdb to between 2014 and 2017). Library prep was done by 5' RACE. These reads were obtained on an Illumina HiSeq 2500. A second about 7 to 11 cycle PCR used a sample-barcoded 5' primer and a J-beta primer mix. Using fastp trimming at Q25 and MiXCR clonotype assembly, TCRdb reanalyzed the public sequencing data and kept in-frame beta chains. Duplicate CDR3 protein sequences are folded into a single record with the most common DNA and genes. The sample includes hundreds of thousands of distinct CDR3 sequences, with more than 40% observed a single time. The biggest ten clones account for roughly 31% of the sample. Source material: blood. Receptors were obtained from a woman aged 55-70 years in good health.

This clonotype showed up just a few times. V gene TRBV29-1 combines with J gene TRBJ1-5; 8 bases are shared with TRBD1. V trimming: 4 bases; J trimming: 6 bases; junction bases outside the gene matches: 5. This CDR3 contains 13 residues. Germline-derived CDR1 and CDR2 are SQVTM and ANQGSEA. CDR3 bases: TGCAGCGTTGCCGACAGGGGTAGTCAGCCCCAGCATTTT. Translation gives CSVADRGSQPQHF.

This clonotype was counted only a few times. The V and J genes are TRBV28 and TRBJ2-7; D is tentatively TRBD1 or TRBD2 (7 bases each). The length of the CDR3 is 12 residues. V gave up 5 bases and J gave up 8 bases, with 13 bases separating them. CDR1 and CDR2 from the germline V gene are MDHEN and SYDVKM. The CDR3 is CASSPQGGKQYF. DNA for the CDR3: TGTGCCAGCAGTCCCCAGGGGGGGAAGCAGTACTTC.

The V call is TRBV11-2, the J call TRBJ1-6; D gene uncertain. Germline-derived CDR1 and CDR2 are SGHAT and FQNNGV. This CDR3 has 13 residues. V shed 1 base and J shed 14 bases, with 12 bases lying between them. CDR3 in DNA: TGTGCCAGCAGCTTAGGGGTGGACCCAGCCCTCCACTTT. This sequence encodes CASSLGVDPALHF.

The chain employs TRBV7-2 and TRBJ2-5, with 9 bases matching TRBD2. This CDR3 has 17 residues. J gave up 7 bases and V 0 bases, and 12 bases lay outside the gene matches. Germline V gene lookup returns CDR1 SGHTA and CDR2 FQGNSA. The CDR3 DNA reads TGTGCCAGCAGCTTAGCCGGCGCTAGCGGGGCACAGAGGACCCAGTACTTC. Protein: CASSLAGASGAQRTQYF.

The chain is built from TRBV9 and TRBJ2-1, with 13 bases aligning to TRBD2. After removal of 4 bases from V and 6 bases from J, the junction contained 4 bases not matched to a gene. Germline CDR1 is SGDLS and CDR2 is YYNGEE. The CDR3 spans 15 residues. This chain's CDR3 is CASSQTSGRANEQFF. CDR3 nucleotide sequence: TGTGCCAGCAGCCAAACTAGCGGGAGGGCCAATGAGCAGTTCTTC.

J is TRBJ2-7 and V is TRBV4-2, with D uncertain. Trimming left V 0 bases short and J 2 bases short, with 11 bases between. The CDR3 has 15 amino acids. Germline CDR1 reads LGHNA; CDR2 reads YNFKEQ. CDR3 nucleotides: TGTGCCAGCAGCCAAGAAATCCAGGCAGCCTACGAGCAGTACTTC. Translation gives CASSQEIQAAYEQYF.

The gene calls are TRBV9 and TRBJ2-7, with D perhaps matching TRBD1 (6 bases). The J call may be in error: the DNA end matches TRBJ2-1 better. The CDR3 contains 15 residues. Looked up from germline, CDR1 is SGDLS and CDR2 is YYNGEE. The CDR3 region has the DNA TGTGCCAGCAGCAGCAGACCCACTGGGGGCGATGGGCAGTTCTTC. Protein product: CASSSRPTGGDGQFF.

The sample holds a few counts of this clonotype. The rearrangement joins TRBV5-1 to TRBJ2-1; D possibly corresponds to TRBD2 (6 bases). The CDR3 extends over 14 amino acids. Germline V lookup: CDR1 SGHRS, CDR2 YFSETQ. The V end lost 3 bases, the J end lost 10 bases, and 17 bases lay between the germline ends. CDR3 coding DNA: TGCGCCAGCAGCTCGGTATCCGGGACTGCCGAGCAGTTCTTC. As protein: CASSSVSGTAEQFF.

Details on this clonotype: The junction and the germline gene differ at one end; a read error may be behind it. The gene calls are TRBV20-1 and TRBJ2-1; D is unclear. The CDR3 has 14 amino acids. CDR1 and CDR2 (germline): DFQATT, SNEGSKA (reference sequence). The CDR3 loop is CSANRVNSNNGQFF. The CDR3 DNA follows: TGCAGTGCTAATAGGGTCAACAGTAACAATGGGCAGTTCTTC.

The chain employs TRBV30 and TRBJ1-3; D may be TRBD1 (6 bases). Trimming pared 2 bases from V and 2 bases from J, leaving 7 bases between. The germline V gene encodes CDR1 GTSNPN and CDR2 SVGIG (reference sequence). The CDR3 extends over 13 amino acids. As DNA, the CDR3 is TGTGCCTGGAGTAGGGGGACTGGAAACACCATATATTTT. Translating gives CAWSRGTGNTIYF.

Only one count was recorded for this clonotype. The DNA for the CDR3 is TGCAGCGGCTCAACAGGAGCAGAGACCCAGTACTTC. Translating gives CSGSTGAETQYF. The V call is TRBV29-1, the J call TRBJ2-5; D might be TRBD1 (5 bases). The CDR3 totals 12 residues. V was pared by 7 bases and J by 4 bases, with 13 bases between. In germline, CDR1 is SQVTM, CDR2 ANQGSEA.

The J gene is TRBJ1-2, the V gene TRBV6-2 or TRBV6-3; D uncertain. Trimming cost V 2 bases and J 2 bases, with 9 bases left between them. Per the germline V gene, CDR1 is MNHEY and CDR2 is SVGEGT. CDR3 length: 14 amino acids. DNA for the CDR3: TGTGCCAGCAGTTACGTCGACGCCAACTATGGCTACACCTTC. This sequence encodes CASSYVDANYGYTF.

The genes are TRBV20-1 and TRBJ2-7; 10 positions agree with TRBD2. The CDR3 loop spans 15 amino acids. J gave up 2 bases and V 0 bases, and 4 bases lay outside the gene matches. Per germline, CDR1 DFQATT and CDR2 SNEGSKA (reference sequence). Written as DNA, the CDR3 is TGCAGTGCTAGAGAGGCTAGCGGGGGTACCTACGAGCAGTACTTC. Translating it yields CSAREASGGTYEQYF.

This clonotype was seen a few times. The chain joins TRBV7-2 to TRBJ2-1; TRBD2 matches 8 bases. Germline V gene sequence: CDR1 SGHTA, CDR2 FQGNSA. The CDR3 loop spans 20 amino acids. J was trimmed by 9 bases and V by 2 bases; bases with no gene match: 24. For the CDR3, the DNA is TGTGCCAGCAGCTTATCACTTGAGGGACGGGGGACTAGGACGATGGCTGAGCAGTTCTTC. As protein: CASSLSLEGRGTRTMAEQFF.

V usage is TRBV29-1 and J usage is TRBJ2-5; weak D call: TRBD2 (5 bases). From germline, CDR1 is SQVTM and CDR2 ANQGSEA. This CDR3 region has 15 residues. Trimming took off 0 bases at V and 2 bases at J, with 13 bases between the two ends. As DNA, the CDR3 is TGCAGCGTTGAAGATACCGGCGGGCCTCAAGAGACCCAGTACTTC. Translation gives CSVEDTGGPQETQYF. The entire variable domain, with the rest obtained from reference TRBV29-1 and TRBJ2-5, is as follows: SAVISQKPSRDICQRGTSLTIQCQVDSQVTMMFWYRQQPGQSLTLIATANQGSEATYESGFVIDKFPISRPNLTFSTLTVSNMSPEDSSIYLCSVEDTGGPQETQYFGPGTRLLVL.

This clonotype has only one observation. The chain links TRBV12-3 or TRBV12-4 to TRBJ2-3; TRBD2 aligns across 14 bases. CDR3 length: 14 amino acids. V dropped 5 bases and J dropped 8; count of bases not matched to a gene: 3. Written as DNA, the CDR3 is TGTGCCAGCAGTAAGGGACTAGCGGGAGTTACGCAGTATTTT. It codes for CASSKGLAGVTQYF.

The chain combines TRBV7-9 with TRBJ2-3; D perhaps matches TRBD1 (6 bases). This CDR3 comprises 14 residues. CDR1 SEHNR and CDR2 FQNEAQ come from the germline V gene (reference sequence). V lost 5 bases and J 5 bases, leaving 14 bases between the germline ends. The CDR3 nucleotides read TGTGCCAGCAGCGTACCAGGGGCGCGAGATACGCAGTATTTT. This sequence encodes CASSVPGARDTQYF.

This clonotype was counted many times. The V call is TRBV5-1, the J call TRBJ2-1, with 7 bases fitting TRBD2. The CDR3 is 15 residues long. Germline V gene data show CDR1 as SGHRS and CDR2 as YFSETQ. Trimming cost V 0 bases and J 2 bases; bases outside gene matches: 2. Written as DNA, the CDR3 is TGCGCCAGCAGCTTGGCTAGCGGAACCTACAATGAGCAGTTCTTC. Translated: CASSLASGTYNEQFF.

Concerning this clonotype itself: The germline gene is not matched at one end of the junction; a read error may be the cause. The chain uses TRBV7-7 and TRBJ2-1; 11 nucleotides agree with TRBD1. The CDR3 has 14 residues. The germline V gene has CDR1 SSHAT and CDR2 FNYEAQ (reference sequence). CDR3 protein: CASSNRDRGGEQFF. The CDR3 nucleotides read TGTGCTAGCAGCAACCGGGACAGGGGGGGTGAGCAGTTCTTC.

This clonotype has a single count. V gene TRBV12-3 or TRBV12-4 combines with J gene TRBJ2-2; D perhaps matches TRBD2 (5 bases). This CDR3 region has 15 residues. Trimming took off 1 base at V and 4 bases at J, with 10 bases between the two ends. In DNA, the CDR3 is TGTGCCAGCAGTTTAGAGCCCGGGGTCACCGGGGAGCTGTTTTTT. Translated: CASSLEPGVTGELFF.

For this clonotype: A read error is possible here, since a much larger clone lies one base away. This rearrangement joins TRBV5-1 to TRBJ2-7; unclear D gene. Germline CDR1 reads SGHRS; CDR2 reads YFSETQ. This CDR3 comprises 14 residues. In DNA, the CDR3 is TGCGCCAGCAGCTATGATGGAATTTCCTGCGAGCAGTACTTC. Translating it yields CASSYDGISCEQYF.

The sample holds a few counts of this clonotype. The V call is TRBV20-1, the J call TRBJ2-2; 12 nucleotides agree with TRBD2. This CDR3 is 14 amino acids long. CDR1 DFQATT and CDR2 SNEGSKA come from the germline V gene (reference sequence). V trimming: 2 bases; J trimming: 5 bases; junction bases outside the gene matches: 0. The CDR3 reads CSARLAGGTGELFF. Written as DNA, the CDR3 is TGCAGTGCTAGACTAGCGGGGGGGACCGGGGAGCTGTTTTTT.

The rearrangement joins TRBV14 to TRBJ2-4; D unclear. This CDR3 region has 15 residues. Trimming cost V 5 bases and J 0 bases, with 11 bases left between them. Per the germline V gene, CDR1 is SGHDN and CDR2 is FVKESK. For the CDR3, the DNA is TGTGCCAGCAGCGCCGATACACTAGCCAAAAACATTCAGTACTTC. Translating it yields CASSADTLAKNIQYF.

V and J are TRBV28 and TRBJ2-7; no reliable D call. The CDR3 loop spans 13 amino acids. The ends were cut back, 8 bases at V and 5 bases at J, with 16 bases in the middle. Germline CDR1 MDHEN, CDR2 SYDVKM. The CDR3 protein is CASGRTRGHEQYF. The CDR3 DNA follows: TGTGCCAGCGGCCGAACGCGAGGCCACGAGCAGTACTTC.

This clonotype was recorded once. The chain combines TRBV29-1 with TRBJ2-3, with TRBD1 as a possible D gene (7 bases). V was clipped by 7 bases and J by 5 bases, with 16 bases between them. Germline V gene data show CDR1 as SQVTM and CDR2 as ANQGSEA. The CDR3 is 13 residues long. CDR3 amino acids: CSAGGQGGDTQYF. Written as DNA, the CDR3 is TGCAGCGCGGGCGGGCAGGGGGGAGATACGCAGTATTTT.

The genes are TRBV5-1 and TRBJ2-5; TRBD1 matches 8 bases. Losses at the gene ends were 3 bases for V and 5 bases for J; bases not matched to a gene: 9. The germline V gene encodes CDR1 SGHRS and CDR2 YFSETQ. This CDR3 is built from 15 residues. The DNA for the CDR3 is TGCGCCAGCAGCTCCCCAAAACAGGGGGTGGAGACCCAGTACTTC. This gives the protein CASSSPKQGVETQYF.

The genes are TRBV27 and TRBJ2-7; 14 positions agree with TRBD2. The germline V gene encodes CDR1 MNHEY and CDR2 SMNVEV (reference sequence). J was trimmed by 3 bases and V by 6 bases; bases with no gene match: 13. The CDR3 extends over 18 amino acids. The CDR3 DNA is TGTGCCAGCAGCCCCCCGGGACTAGCGGGAGCCGCCAACTACGAGCAGTACTTC. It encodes CASSPPGLAGAANYEQYF.